The table lists the clone carrying this T cell receptor beta chain with a few counts. Its antigen is unknown. V lost 6 bases to trimming and J lost 3 bases, with 12 bases between them. The V gene's germline CDR1 is MNHEY and CDR2 SVGAGI. The CDR3 runs 13 residues. Among the donors, all were healthy bone marrow donors. PCR primers comprised 60 Vbeta and 13 Jbeta primers. The table came from immunoSEQ multiplex PCR; TCRdb's copy has only in-frame clones and leaves some out. This table has about 110,000 clones, about 70% appearing once. This specimen belongs to a study of cytomegalovirus exposure and HLA in healthy donors. Study-wide findings and caveats: In an earlier analysis, productive rearrangement rates for most beta V segments clustered near 87% or 30%.

The sequencing sample was made of PBMCs. This chain joins TRBV6-5 and TRBJ2-7; D might be TRBD2 (6 bases). This clonotype originated in a boy younger than 18 in good health and CMV-seronegative. DNA for the CDR3: TGTGCCAGCAGACTCGGAGGGGACTACGAGCAGTACTTC. Encoded protein: CASRLGGDYEQYF.